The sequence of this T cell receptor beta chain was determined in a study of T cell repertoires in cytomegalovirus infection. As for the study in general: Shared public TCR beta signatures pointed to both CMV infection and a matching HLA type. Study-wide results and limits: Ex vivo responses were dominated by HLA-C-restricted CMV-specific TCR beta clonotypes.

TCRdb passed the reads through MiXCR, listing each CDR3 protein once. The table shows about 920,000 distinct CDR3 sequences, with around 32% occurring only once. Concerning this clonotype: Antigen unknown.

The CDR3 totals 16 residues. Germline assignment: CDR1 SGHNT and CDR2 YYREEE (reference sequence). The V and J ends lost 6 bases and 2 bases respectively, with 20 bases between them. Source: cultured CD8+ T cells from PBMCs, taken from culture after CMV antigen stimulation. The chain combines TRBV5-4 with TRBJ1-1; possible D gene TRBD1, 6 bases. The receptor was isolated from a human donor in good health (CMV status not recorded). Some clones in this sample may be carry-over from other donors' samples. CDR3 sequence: CASNEQGFDLNTEAFF. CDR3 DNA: TGTGCCAGCAACGAACAGGGCTTTGACCTCAACACTGAAGCTTTCTTT.